The 21 T cell receptor beta chains below all came from one sample that was sequenced in a study of blood T cells in healthy people across ages (dated by TCRdb to between 2014 and 2016). Libraries were made using 5' RACE. For sequencing, an Illumina HiSeq 2500 was employed. The second PCR ran for roughly 7 to 11 cycles and used a J-beta primer mix along with a sample-barcoded 5' primer. Through fastp at Q25 and MiXCR, TCRdb rebuilt clones from the public reads, retaining in-frame beta chains. Under each unique CDR3 protein, matching rows form one entry showing the most common genes and DNA. The sample table records roughly 2 million distinct CDR3 sequences; around half of these occur just once. The ten largest clones represent around 2.1% of the sample. Material for sequencing was blood. The receptors here all came from a woman between 35 and 50 years old in good health.

On this clonotype: At one of its ends the junction is not consistent with the germline gene, which may arise from a read error. The V call is TRBV2, the J call TRBJ2-1, with D hard to call. Germline loops: CDR1 SNHLY, CDR2 FYNNEI. CDR3 size: 16 residues. In DNA form, the CDR3 reads TGTGCCAGAAGTGGAGTAGACCTAGGATCCTACAATGAGCAGTTCTTC. Translating gives CARSGVDLGSYNEQFF.

J is TRBJ2-7 and V is TRBV5-6, with D unresolved. Per the germline V gene, CDR1 is SGHDT and CDR2 is YYEEEE. CDR3 length equals 14 residues. V shed 4 bases and J shed 1 base, with 12 bases lying between them. The CDR3: CASSPWQLSYEQYF. The CDR3 DNA follows: TGTGCCAGCAGCCCGTGGCAATTGTCCTACGAGCAGTACTTC. Variable domain in full (rest from reference TRBV5-6 and TRBJ2-7): DAGVTQSPTHLIKTRGQQVTLRCSPKSGHDTVSWYQQALGQGPQFIFQYYEEEERQRGNFPDRFSGHQFPNYSSELNVNALLLGDSALYLCASSPWQLSYEQYFGPGTRLTVT.

The chain recombines TRBV11-1 with TRBJ2-1, with 7 bases aligning to TRBD1. The CDR3 runs to 15 residues. V lost 1 base, J lost 8 bases, and 8 bases stayed unmatched. From germline, CDR1 is SGHAT and CDR2 FQDESV (reference sequence). This CDR3 reads CASSLDRGAVDEQFF. Written as DNA, the CDR3 is TGTGCCAGCAGCTTAGACAGGGGCGCGGTCGATGAGCAGTTCTTC. The full variable domain, in which reference TRBV11-1 and TRBJ2-1 provide the parts outside the CDR3, is EAEVAQSPRYKITEKSQAVAFWCDPISGHATLYWYRQILGQGPELLVQFQDESVVDDSQLPKDRFSAERLKGVDSTLKIQPAELGDSAMYLCASSLDRGAVDEQFFGPGTRLTVL.

The chain recombines TRBV6-5 with TRBJ1-2; 10 bases fit TRBD1. The CDR3 totals 16 residues. Trimming took 2 bases from V and 2 from J; bases not matched to a gene: 5. The germline V gene encodes CDR1 MNHEY and CDR2 SVGAGI. CDR3 amino acids: CASSYGDRGLNYGYTF. The CDR3, as DNA: TGTGCCAGCAGTTACGGTGACAGGGGGCTGAACTATGGCTACACCTTC.

This clonotype appeared a few times. This chain links TRBV28 with TRBJ2-7; 11 positions agree with TRBD2. From germline, CDR1 is MDHEN and CDR2 SYDVKM. The CDR3 spans 14 residues. J gave up 3 bases and V 7 bases, and 5 bases lay outside the gene matches. CDR3 in amino acids: CASTGTSGIYEQYF. CDR3 nucleotide sequence: TGTGCCAGCACGGGGACTAGCGGAATCTACGAGCAGTACTTC.

CDR3 residues: CASSAMLRGPINAYNEQFF. CDR3 nucleotide sequence: TGTGCCAGCAGCGCAATGCTCAGGGGGCCCATAAACGCCTACAATGAGCAGTTCTTC. J is TRBJ2-1 and V is TRBV9, with 8 bases lining up with TRBD1. Germline values: CDR1 SGDLS, CDR2 YYNGEE. The CDR3 contains 19 residues. J lost 2 bases, V lost 3 bases, and 16 bases had no gene match.

This clonotype was seen a few times. The CDR3 DNA is TGTGCCAGCAGCCAAGATCAAACGGGCGCTAACTATGGCTACACCTTC. Amino acid sequence: CASSQDQTGANYGYTF. The rearrangement joins TRBV4-2 to TRBJ1-2; D gene unclear. Germline V gene lookup returns CDR1 LGHNA and CDR2 YNFKEQ. The CDR3 runs 16 residues. V was clipped by 0 bases and J by 0 bases, with 11 bases between them.

V and J are TRBV3-1 and TRBJ1-2, with D possibly being TRBD1 (6 bases). Germline V gives CDR1 LGHDT, CDR2 YNNKEL (reference sequence). The CDR3 has 15 amino acids. The V gene lost 0 bases and the J gene lost 9 bases, with 17 bases spanning the gap. CDR3 DNA sequence: TGTGCCAGCAGCCAAGACGGAGGGGGAAGTGGGAGCTACACCTTC. Translation: CASSQDGGGSGSYTF.

As to this clonotype: The junction does not match germline at one end; this may be a read error. The chain carries TRBV6-6 and TRBJ1-5; no firm D call. This CDR3 contains 15 residues. Germline lookup yields CDR1 MNHNY and CDR2 SVGAGI (reference sequence). The chain's CDR3 is CASGYFQPSNQPQHF. For the CDR3, the DNA is TGTGCCAGCGGTTATTTCCAACCTAGCAATCAGCCCCAGCATTTT.

In the case of this clonotype: At one boundary the junction diverges from the germline segment, which might be a read error. V gene TRBV12-3 or TRBV12-4 combines with J gene TRBJ1-5; D is perhaps TRBD1 (5 bases). The CDR3 is made up of 17 amino acids. The CDR3 nucleotides read TGTGCCAGTAGTTTAGCGGGCGGGGGGGGAAGCAATCAGCCCCAGCATTTT. Residues: CASSLAGGGGSNQPQHF.

The chain joins TRBV6-4 to TRBJ2-1; D might be TRBD2 (6 bases). The CDR3 consists of 13 residues. V was cut by 2 bases and J by 9 bases, with 11 bases left in between. From germline, CDR1 is MRHNA and CDR2 SNTAGT. CDR3 sequence: CASSDQSGGEQFF. The DNA for the CDR3 is TGTGCCAGCAGTGACCAGTCCGGGGGTGAGCAGTTCTTC.

The rearrangement uses TRBV28 and TRBJ1-2; 11 bases are a match to TRBD1. Germline-derived CDR1 and CDR2 are MDHEN and SYDVKM. The V gene end was trimmed by 1 base and the J gene end by 7 bases; junction bases not matched to a gene: 5. This CDR3 has 15 amino acids. CDR3 nucleotides: TGTGCCAGCAGTTTATTAGGGACAGGGGGTGGTGGCTACACCTTC. This encodes CASSLLGTGGGGYTF.

The J gene is TRBJ1-5, the V gene TRBV12-3 or TRBV12-4; a possible D gene is TRBD1 (5 bases). The CDR3 totals 12 residues. Trimming stripped 8 bases from V and 7 bases from J, with 12 bases between. The CDR3 DNA reads TGTGCCAGCGCAGGGAGGGAACAGCCCCAGCATTTT. The encoded protein is CASAGREQPQHF.

V is TRBV12-3 or TRBV12-4 and J is TRBJ1-6, with 8 bases matching TRBD1. V lost 6 bases to trimming and J lost 9 bases; unmatched junction nucleotides: 13. The CDR3 is 16 amino acids. CDR3 sequence (DNA): TGTGCCAGCAGACATTCCGGACAGGGATATCTTTCACCCCTCCACTTT. It codes for CASRHSGQGYLSPLHF.

The rearrangement links TRBV4-2 to TRBJ2-1; 10 nucleotides match TRBD2. Germline-derived CDR1 and CDR2 are LGHNA and YNFKEQ. After removal of 4 bases from V and 9 bases from J, the junction contained 9 bases not matched to a gene. CDR3 length: 15 amino acids. CDR3 in DNA: TGTGCCAGCAGCCTTACAGCGGGGGGGCAACTTGAGCAGTTCTTC. Translating gives CASSLTAGGQLEQFF.

The chain employs TRBV4-2 and TRBJ2-6; 12 positions match TRBD1. The CDR3 loop spans 19 amino acids. V dropped 4 bases and J dropped 1; count of bases not matched to a gene: 8. Germline CDR1 reads LGHNA; CDR2 reads YNFKEQ. CDR3 sequence reads: CASSPRRDRGHSGANVLTF. CDR3 bases: TGTGCCAGCAGCCCACGCCGGGACAGGGGGCATTCTGGGGCCAACGTCCTGACTTTC.

The sample holds a few counts of this clonotype. The chain links TRBV27 to TRBJ2-5; the D is unclear. The CDR3 covers 14 residues. The ends were cut back, 0 bases at V and 5 bases at J, with 10 bases in the middle. The germline gives CDR1 MNHEY, CDR2 SMNVEV (reference sequence). CDR3 bases: TGTGCCAGCAGTTTATCGGGCGCCCGGGAGACCCAGTACTTC. This sequence encodes CASSLSGARETQYF.

The chain has TRBV6-5 and TRBJ1-6; D not certain. Germline loops: CDR1 MNHEY, CDR2 SVGAGI. This CDR3 comprises 15 residues. V lost 6 bases and J lost 0, with 9 bases in between. DNA for the CDR3: TGTGCCAGCAGCCGAAGGAGCTCCTATAATTCACCCCTCCACTTT. Translating gives CASSRRSSYNSPLHF.

This clonotype was observed a few times. This chain uses TRBV27 with TRBJ2-4, with a possible D match to TRBD1 (6 bases). The CDR3 spans 13 residues. Trimming took off 6 bases at V and 9 bases at J, with 15 bases between the two ends. Germline CDR1 and CDR2: MNHEY and SMNVEV (reference sequence). CDR3 nucleotide sequence: TGTGCCAGCAGAATGACAGGCGAGAGCATTCAGTACTTC. Its translation is CASRMTGESIQYF.

The gene calls are TRBV19 and TRBJ2-5; tentatively, D is TRBD2 (7 bases). V gave up 2 bases and J gave up 4 bases, with 20 bases separating them. The CDR3 runs to 17 residues. Germline loops: CDR1 LNHDA, CDR2 SQIVND (reference sequence). The CDR3 region is CASSIRREGGGRETQYF. The CDR3 region has the DNA TGTGCCAGTAGTATACGTCGAGAGGGGGGGGGCCGAGAGACCCAGTACTTC.

This clonotype was picked up a small number of times. V is TRBV7-2 and J is TRBJ1-2; 10 bases align to TRBD1. The germline CDR1 and CDR2 sequences are SGHTA and FQGNSA. The CDR3 has 14 amino acids. V was clipped by 4 bases and J by 7 bases; unmatched bases: 6. CDR3 nucleotide sequence: TGTGCCAGCAGCTACACGGACAGGGGGACTGGCTACACCTTC. As protein: CASSYTDRGTGYTF. The whole variable domain, filled in from reference TRBV7-2 and TRBJ1-2, reads GAGVSQSPSNKVTEKGKDVELRCDPISGHTALYWYRQSLGQGLEFLIYFQGNSAPDKSGLPSDRFSAERTGGSVSTLTIQRTQQEDSAVYLCASSYTDRGTGYTFGSGTRLTVV.